This TCR beta chain came from a study of control samples from healthy donors and cancer patients (dated by TCRdb to the early 2020s). CDR1 and CDR2 (LNHDA, SQIVND) derive from the germline V gene (reference sequence). The CDR3 goes from the cysteine to the phenylalanine over 14 residues. CDR3 DNA only is kept here, 42 bases in frame from base 1. V loses 3 bases, J loses 2 bases, and the germline ends lie 11 bases apart. This clone has just a few counts. Which antigen it targets is not known. No clone much larger than this one lies a single base away; base qualities are absent. Library creation used the immunoSEQ multiplex PCR assay. The source is immuneACCESS, and TCRdb retained only in-frame sequences with V and J called. Part of the clones is not carried over; for the studies checked, unresolved V genes explain less than half of this, and the remainder is unexplained. The sample yields over 80,000 clones; 75% to 95% were counted once. In total, the top ten clones hold 15% to 18% of the sample.

This receptor was obtained from a man aged 25-45 years in good health. The V and J segments used are TRBV19 and TRBJ2-7; the D segment is perhaps TRBD1 or TRBD2, each sharing 5 matched bases. The sequenced sample was blood. The CDR3 region reads CASSIRDPAYEQYF. The DNA sequence follows: TGTGCCAGTAGTATTCGGGACCCAGCCTACGAGCAGTACTTC. Beyond the CDR3, the reference TRBV19 and TRBJ2-7 genes provide the residues; the full variable domain reads: DGGITQSPKYLFRKEGQNVTLSCEQNLNHDAMYWYRQDPGQGLRLIYYSQIVNDFQKGDIAEGYSVSREKKESFPLTVTSAQKNPTAFYLCASSIRDPAYEQYFGPGTRLTVT.